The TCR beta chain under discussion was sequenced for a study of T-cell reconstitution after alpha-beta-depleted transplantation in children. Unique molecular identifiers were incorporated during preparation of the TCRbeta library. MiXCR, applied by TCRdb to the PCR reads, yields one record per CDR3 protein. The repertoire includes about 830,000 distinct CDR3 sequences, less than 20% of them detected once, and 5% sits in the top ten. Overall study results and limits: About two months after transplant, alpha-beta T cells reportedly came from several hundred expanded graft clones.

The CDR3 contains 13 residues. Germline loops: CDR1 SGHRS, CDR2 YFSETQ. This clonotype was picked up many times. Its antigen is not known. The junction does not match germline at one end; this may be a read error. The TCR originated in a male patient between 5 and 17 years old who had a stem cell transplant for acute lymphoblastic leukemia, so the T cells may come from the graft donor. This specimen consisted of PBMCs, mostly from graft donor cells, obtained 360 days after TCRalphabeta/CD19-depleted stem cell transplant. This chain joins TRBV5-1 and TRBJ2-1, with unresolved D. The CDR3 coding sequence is TGTGCCAGCAGCTTGGCCCCTTACAATGAGCAGTTCTTC. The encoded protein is CASSLAPYNEQFF.